This T cell receptor (beta chain) was identified during a study of PD-1 blockade in classical Hodgkin lymphoma. The study, taken as a whole, reports: According to reports, newly diagnosed patients had lower baseline TCR diversity than healthy donors, and relapsed/refractory patients had lower baseline TCR diversity still. Possible causes of repertoire differences, disease activity or prior therapy, remain undefined.

Method: immunoSEQ multiplex PCR; TCRdb's copy keeps in-frame clones and lacks some. The sample contains about 30,000 clones, approximately 93% of which appear only once. Time point of the sample: newly diagnosed, previously untreated cHL patient sample. Newly diagnosed classical Hodgkin lymphoma PBMCs, still untreated, provided the comparison samples. As regards this clone: Its matching antigen is unknown.

The CDR3 has 19 amino acids. J was trimmed by 0 bases and V by 3 bases; bases with no gene match: 13. The germline CDR1 and CDR2 sequences are LNHDA and SQIVND (reference sequence). The specimen sequenced was peripheral blood mononuclear cells (PBMCs). The receptor comes from a human donor with classical Hodgkin lymphoma. The chain links TRBV19 to TRBJ2-3; the match to TRBD2 covers 9 bases. The CDR3 DNA follows: TGTGCCAGTAGTATGGGGCCTTGGACTAGCGCTTATAGCACAGATACGCAGTATTTT. This encodes CASSMGPWTSAYSTDTQYF.